A single sample gave rise to the 21 T cell receptor beta chains below, sequenced in a study of shared clonotypes between healthy human individuals. The table came from immunoSEQ multiplex PCR; TCRdb's copy has only in-frame clones and leaves some out. The sample consists of around 2.5 million clones, roughly 93% of them appearing once. Sequenced material: naive CD4+ T cells from PBMCs. Subset described: CD45RA+ positively selected. The receptors here all came from a man aged 18 to 29 in good health. Some clones in this sample may be carry-over from other donors' samples.

This clone was recorded a few times. This sample includes further DNA sequences coding for the same CDR3. CDR3 sequence reads: CASSVDPGNQPQHF. CDR3 bases: TGTGCCAGCAGCGTAGATCCGGGCAATCAGCCCCAGCATTTT. The V and J genes are TRBV9 and TRBJ1-5; D remains unclear. V lost 0 bases to trimming and J lost 2 bases, with 6 bases between them. Germline V gene data show CDR1 as SGDLS and CDR2 as YYNGEE. This CDR3 has 14 amino acids.

CDR3 in DNA: TGCGCCAGCAGCTTGATTGTAGGGGGCACCGCAGATACGCAGTATTTT. As protein: CASSLIVGGTADTQYF. This chain links TRBV5-1 with TRBJ2-3; 7 bases map to TRBD1. Germline lookup yields CDR1 SGHRS and CDR2 YFSETQ. Trimming removed 1 base from V and 4 bases from J; junction bases left unmatched: 9. This CDR3 has 16 residues.

The chain uses TRBV27 and TRBJ1-1; D perhaps matches TRBD1 (6 bases). The length of the CDR3 is 15 residues. Trimming took off 4 bases at V and 2 bases at J, with 14 bases between the two ends. Looked up from germline, CDR1 is MNHEY and CDR2 is SMNVEV (reference sequence). The CDR3 sequence is CASSSRGLGNTEAFF. The CDR3, as DNA: TGTGCCAGCAGTTCCAGGGGTCTAGGCAACACTGAAGCTTTCTTT.

The CDR3 here is CASRQLRGPLPHTYEQYF. CDR3 bases: TGTGCCAGCAGGCAACTGAGGGGCCCTTTGCCCCACACCTACGAGCAGTACTTC. The chain joins TRBV11-2 to TRBJ2-7; D possibly uses TRBD1 or TRBD2 (5 bases each). The V gene lost 6 bases and the J gene lost 2 bases, with 26 bases spanning the gap. Germline lookup yields CDR1 SGHAT and CDR2 FQNNGV. The CDR3 length is 18 residues.

This chain uses TRBV10-3 with TRBJ2-7, with TRBD2 as a possible D gene (6 bases). The CDR3 sequence is 15 residues long. Trimming left V 0 bases short and J 7 bases short, with 16 bases between. Germline lookup yields CDR1 ENHRY and CDR2 SYGVKD. CDR3 in amino acids: CAISESRDFFGEQYF. In DNA form, the CDR3 reads TGTGCCATCAGTGAGTCCCGGGACTTTTTCGGGGAGCAGTACTTC.

The chain combines TRBV6-1 with TRBJ1-5; 7 bases line up with TRBD1. The CDR3 extends over 15 amino acids. CDR1 is MNHNS, CDR2 SASEGT, per germline. V trimming: 2 bases; J trimming: 6 bases; junction bases outside the gene matches: 7. CDR3 bases: TGTGCCAGCAGTGAAAGGCAGGGGGTCGGTCAGCCCCAGCATTTT. Translating gives CASSERQGVGQPQHF.

Details on this clone: Other DNA sequences in the sample encode the same CDR3. V usage is TRBV7-9 and J usage is TRBJ2-1; perhaps D is TRBD1 or TRBD2 (5 bases each). CDR1 and CDR2 from the germline V gene are SEHNR and FQNEAQ (reference sequence). V gave up 1 base and J gave up 1 base, with 8 bases separating them. The CDR3 extends over 15 amino acids. CDR3 nucleotide sequence: TGTGCCAGCAGCTTAGGTGGGGGATCCTACAATGAGCAGTTCTTC. Protein: CASSLGGGSYNEQFF.

V usage is TRBV14 and J usage is TRBJ2-7; 11 bases align to TRBD2. The CDR3 consists of 15 residues. The germline gives CDR1 SGHDN, CDR2 FVKESK. J gave up 0 bases and V 4 bases, and 2 bases lay outside the gene matches. CDR3 coding DNA: TGTGCCAGCAGCCCTAGCGGGGGGAGCTCCTACGAGCAGTACTTC. It translates to CASSPSGGSSYEQYF.

This clone appeared a single time. The J gene is TRBJ2-7, the V gene TRBV10-3, with 10 bases aligning to TRBD2. J lost 6 bases, V lost 6 bases, and 5 bases had no gene match. Germline V gives CDR1 ENHRY, CDR2 SYGVKD. The CDR3 spans 13 residues. CDR3 DNA sequence: TGTGCCATCAGGGGGACTAGCGCTGGCGAGCAGTACTTC. Encoded protein: CAIRGTSAGEQYF.

Here the CDR3 reads CASTGNQGYSPLHF. The CDR3 nucleotides are TGTGCCAGCACCGGAAACCAAGGTTATTCACCCCTCCACTTT. The genes are TRBV2 and TRBJ1-6; D is unresolved. Germline V gives CDR1 SNHLY, CDR2 FYNNEI. The CDR3 covers 14 residues. With 7 bases removed from V and 8 bases from J, the gap between germline ends came to 15 bases.

The V gene is TRBV5-1, the J gene TRBJ2-5; 8 bases fit TRBD2. CDR3 length equals 15 residues. V trimming: 5 bases; J trimming: 0 bases; junction bases outside the gene matches: 6. From germline, CDR1 is SGHRS and CDR2 YFSETQ. The CDR3 spells CASRMTSDYQETQYF. The CDR3 DNA sequence: TGCGCCAGCAGGATGACTAGCGACTACCAAGAGACCCAGTACTTC.

The chain has TRBV28 and TRBJ2-5, with 7 bases aligning to TRBD1. CDR3 size: 14 residues. CDR1 and CDR2 (germline): MDHEN, SYDVKM. After removal of 3 bases from V and 3 bases from J, the junction contained 4 bases not matched to a gene. The CDR3 reads CASSFRDSEETQYF. For the CDR3, the DNA is TGTGCCAGCAGTTTCCGGGACAGCGAAGAGACCCAGTACTTC.

This chain connects TRBV18 to TRBJ2-3, with TRBD2 matching over 8 bases. CDR3 length: 14 residues. Trimming removed 4 bases from V and 4 bases from J; junction bases left unmatched: 4. Germline V lookup: CDR1 KGHSH, CDR2 LQKENI. In DNA form, the CDR3 reads TGTGCCAGCTCACGGGGACTAGGTGCAGATACGCAGTATTTT. It translates to CASSRGLGADTQYF.

A single count supports this clone. The rearrangement links TRBV6-6 to TRBJ1-5, with D tentatively TRBD1 (6 bases). The V gene lost 6 bases and the J gene lost 2 bases, with 14 bases spanning the gap. The germline V gene encodes CDR1 MNHNY and CDR2 SVGAGI (reference sequence). CDR3 length: 15 residues. CDR3 bases: TGTGCCAGCAGCGACACAGGGTATGGCAATCAGCCCCAGCATTTT. Translating it yields CASSDTGYGNQPQHF.

The chain joins TRBV11-3 to TRBJ2-7, with D possibly matching TRBD1 (5 bases). Germline values: CDR1 SGHNT, CDR2 YENEEA. CDR3 size: 12 residues. Trimming removed 10 bases from V and 3 bases from J, with 13 bases in between. The CDR3 sequence: CAKGLSLYEQYF. CDR3 coding DNA: TGTGCCAAGGGGCTCTCACTCTACGAGCAGTACTTC. Supplemented by reference TRBV11-3 and TRBJ2-7, the full variable domain reads EAGVVQSPRYKIIEKKQPVAFWCNPISGHNTLYWYLQNLGQGPELLIRYENEEAVDDSQLPKDRFSAERLKGVDSTLKIQPAELGDSAVYLCAKGLSLYEQYFGPGTRLTVT.

The J gene is TRBJ1-2, the V gene TRBV28; D is perhaps TRBD1 (5 bases). This CDR3 is 17 amino acids long. V lost 4 bases to trimming and J lost 5 bases, with 23 bases between them. Germline V CDR1 and CDR2: MDHEN, SYDVKM. The CDR3 DNA follows: TGTGCCAGCAGTTCCCCCCCGGGACCGTCAATGAAGTATGGCTACACCTTC. This gives the protein CASSSPPGPSMKYGYTF.

The V gene is TRBV7-2, the J gene TRBJ2-7; 9 bases match TRBD2. Per the germline V gene, CDR1 is SGHTA and CDR2 is FQGNSA. The V gene end was trimmed by 0 bases and the J gene end by 2 bases; junction bases not matched to a gene: 5. The CDR3 has 16 residues. For the CDR3, the DNA is TGTGCCAGCAGCTTAGCGGGCAGCGGGAGGCCCTACGAGCAGTACTTC. Its protein product is CASSLAGSGRPYEQYF.

V is TRBV2 and J is TRBJ1-6, with TRBD1 as a possible D gene (6 bases). V was pared by 7 bases and J by 7 bases, with 11 bases between. This CDR3 spans 13 amino acids. Germline-derived CDR1 and CDR2 are SNHLY and FYNNEI. The chain's CDR3 is CASKGGSNSPLHF. In DNA form, the CDR3 reads TGTGCCAGCAAAGGGGGGTCCAATTCACCCCTCCACTTT.

The V gene is TRBV2, the J gene TRBJ2-6; D possibly matches TRBD1 or TRBD2 (5 bases each). CDR3 length: 16 residues. The germline CDR1 and CDR2 sequences are SNHLY and FYNNEI. Deletions cut 6 bases from V and 0 bases from J, with 12 bases between. The CDR3 region has the DNA TGTGCCAGCAGGGGGACGGGCAACTCTGGGGCCAACGTCCTGACTTTC. As protein: CASRGTGNSGANVLTF.

CDR3 in amino acids: CASSLVAVQETQYF. CDR3 bases: TGTGCCAGCAGCTTAGTCGCGGTCCAAGAGACCCAGTACTTC. This chain links TRBV11-2 with TRBJ2-5; no clear D gene. Germline-derived CDR1 and CDR2 are SGHAT and FQNNGV. The CDR3 spans 14 residues. The germline V and J ends were trimmed by 1 base and 1 base, with 7 bases remaining between them.

A remark on this clone: Other nucleotide sequences in the sample specify the same CDR3. The J gene is TRBJ2-3, the V gene TRBV9; TRBD2 matches at 11 bases. The germline V gene has CDR1 SGDLS and CDR2 YYNGEE. J gave up 2 bases and V 2 bases, and 4 bases lay outside the gene matches. The CDR3 is 16 amino acids. The CDR3 reads CASSVGTSGYTDTQYF. The CDR3 nucleotides read TGTGCCAGCAGCGTTGGGACTAGCGGATACACAGATACGCAGTATTTT.